This entry lists 30 T cell receptor beta chains sequenced from one sample in a study of OX40 agonist ivuxolimab in advanced cancers. Sequenced by immunoSEQ multiplex PCR; TCRdb stores in-frame clones only, minus some. The data show tens of thousands of clones, 80% to 90% seen once. Material: CD4+ or CD8+ T cells sorted from blood, obtained in a trial of the OX40 agonist ivuxolimab. The receptors were sampled from an adult with an advanced solid tumor such as melanoma, head and neck, liver or kidney cancer.

V gene TRBV15 combines with J gene TRBJ2-7, with D perhaps matching TRBD2 (5 bases). Germline V gene sequence: CDR1 LNHNV, CDR2 YYDKDF (reference sequence). Trimming left V 3 bases short and J 0 bases short, with 12 bases between. There are 15 residues in the CDR3. The CDR3 DNA follows: TGTGCCACCAGCAGTCAGGAGGTTAGCTCCTACGAGCAGTACTTC. Its protein product is CATSSQEVSSYEQYF.

The rearrangement joins TRBV7-9 to TRBJ1-3; no clear D gene. There are 12 residues in the CDR3. Germline values: CDR1 SEHNR, CDR2 FQNEAQ (reference sequence). The V end lost 6 bases, the J end lost 9 bases, and 12 bases lay between the germline ends. The chain's CDR3 is CASSEEVGTIYF. The DNA of the CDR3 is TGTGCCAGCAGTGAAGAGGTGGGCACCATATATTTT.

The V call is TRBV2, the J call TRBJ1-2; a weak D match, TRBD1 (6 bases). Germline V lookup: CDR1 SNHLY, CDR2 FYNNEI. The V and J ends lost 2 bases and 0 bases respectively, with 10 bases between them. The CDR3 runs to 15 residues. The CDR3 sequence is CASSEQGMTNYGYTF. CDR3 DNA sequence: TGTGCCAGCAGTGAACAGGGGATGACTAACTATGGCTACACCTTC.

This chain uses TRBV30 with TRBJ1-2; D call uncertain. The CDR3 contains 14 residues. V was clipped by 8 bases and J by 0 bases, with 16 bases between them. CDR1 is GTSNPN, CDR2 SVGIG, per germline (reference sequence). The CDR3 nucleotides read TGTGCCCTCGAGGCTGGTGATGCTAACTATGGCTACACCTTC. Translated, it gives CALEAGDANYGYTF.

This sequence joins TRBV4-1 and TRBJ2-6; 7 nucleotides agree with TRBD1. Germline CDR1 is MGHRA and CDR2 is YSYEKL. V dropped 2 bases and J dropped 1; count of bases not matched to a gene: 2. The CDR3 totals 16 residues. The CDR3 here is CASSQLTGSGANVLTF. In DNA, the CDR3 is TGCGCCAGCAGCCAACTGACAGGGTCTGGGGCCAACGTCCTGACTTTC.

This chain's CDR3 is CASSLQGSGDTQYF. The CDR3 coding sequence is TGCGCCAGCAGCCTGCAGGGGTCTGGAGATACGCAGTATTTT. This chain links TRBV5-1 with TRBJ2-3; perhaps TRBD1 as D (6 bases). Deletions cut 4 bases from V and 5 bases from J, with 14 bases between. The CDR3 extends over 14 amino acids. Germline V gene data show CDR1 as SGHRS and CDR2 as YFSETQ.

The chain carries TRBV2 and TRBJ2-1, with D possibly matching TRBD2 (6 bases). Germline CDR1 and CDR2: SNHLY and FYNNEI. The length of the CDR3 is 13 residues. Deletions cut 8 bases from V and 8 bases from J, with 16 bases between. CDR3 residues: CASSRGHSDEQFF. The CDR3 bases are TGTGCCAGCTCGCGGGGCCATTCAGATGAGCAGTTCTTC.

This chain joins TRBV5-1 and TRBJ1-1; maybe TRBD1 (6 bases). The V end lost 4 bases, the J end lost 0 bases, and 19 bases lay between the germline ends. Germline loops: CDR1 SGHRS, CDR2 YFSETQ. CDR3 length: 17 amino acids. The CDR3 sequence: CASSPGGQGQMNTEAFF. CDR3 coding DNA: TGCGCCAGCAGCCCCGGCGGGCAGGGGCAGATGAACACTGAAGCTTTCTTT.

The chain uses TRBV5-1 and TRBJ2-5; D call uncertain. Germline CDR1 and CDR2: SGHRS and YFSETQ. The ends were cut back, 1 base at V and 5 bases at J, with 9 bases in the middle. The CDR3 length is 13 residues. The CDR3 protein is CASSLMALETQYF. For the CDR3, the DNA is TGCGCCAGCAGCTTGATGGCCCTGGAGACCCAGTACTTC. Looking up the rest from reference TRBV5-1 and TRBJ2-5 gives the full variable domain: KAGVTQTPRYLIKTRGQQVTLSCSPISGHRSVSWYQQTPGQGLQFLFEYFSETQRNKGNFPGRFSGRQFSNSRSEMNVSTLELGDSALYLCASSLMALETQYFGPGTRLLVL.

The V call is TRBV27, the J call TRBJ1-3; D is perhaps TRBD1 (5 bases). V was shortened by 5 bases and J by 2 bases, with 16 bases between the two germline ends. The CDR3 runs 16 residues. From germline, CDR1 is MNHEY and CDR2 SMNVEV (reference sequence). CDR3 sequence reads: CASSPRGGLPGNTIYF. The CDR3, as DNA: TGTGCCAGCAGTCCCCGTGGGGGTCTTCCTGGAAACACCATATATTTT.

The genes are TRBV7-2 and TRBJ1-3; D is perhaps TRBD1 (6 bases). This CDR3 spans 17 amino acids. V shed 6 bases and J shed 1 base, with 19 bases lying between them. Germline values: CDR1 SGHTA, CDR2 FQGNSA. The CDR3 DNA reads as TGTGCCAGCAGACCTCCCCGGACAGCTCTTTCTGGAAACACCATATATTTT. This gives the protein CASRPPRTALSGNTIYF.

The chain is built from TRBV9 and TRBJ1-4; 10 bases map to TRBD1. CDR1 SGDLS and CDR2 YYNGEE come from the germline V gene. The CDR3 totals 15 residues. Trimming cost V 2 bases and J 8 bases; bases outside gene matches: 6. CDR3 protein: CASSVGTGVMEKLFF. The CDR3 bases are TGTGCCAGCAGCGTTGGGACAGGGGTTATGGAAAAACTGTTTTTT. The full variable domain, its missing parts supplied by reference TRBV9 and TRBJ1-4, is DSGVTQTPKHLITATGQRVTLRCSPRSGDLSVYWYQQSLDQGLQFLIQYYNGEERAKGNILERFSAQQFPDLHSELNLSSLELGDSALYFCASSVGTGVMEKLFFGSGTQLSVL.

CDR3 sequence reads: CASSYGGGRVNYGYTF. In nucleotides, the CDR3 is TGTGCCAGCAGTTACGGCGGTGGCAGGGTGAACTATGGCTACACCTTC. This chain joins TRBV6-6 and TRBJ1-2, with D perhaps TRBD1 (5 bases). The germline V gene has CDR1 MNHNY and CDR2 SVGAGI (reference sequence). The CDR3 has 16 residues. Between the trimmed V and J ends, which lost 2 bases and 2 bases, there was a span of 15 bases.

The chain employs TRBV7-2 and TRBJ2-3, with D unresolved. CDR3 size: 17 residues. Germline CDR1 SGHTA, CDR2 FQGNSA. V was cut by 0 bases and J by 1 base, with 14 bases left in between. The DNA of the CDR3 is TGTGCCAGCAGCTTAGCCCCCCTAGGATACGGCACAGATACGCAGTATTTT. Translation: CASSLAPLGYGTDTQYF.

J is TRBJ2-7 and V is TRBV5-1; D unresolved. The CDR3 contains 16 residues. Per germline, CDR1 SGHRS and CDR2 YFSETQ. V was cut by 0 bases and J by 2 bases, with 15 bases left in between. The CDR3 region has the DNA TGCGCCAGCAGCTTGGCCGGAGTCAGTTCTCCCTACGAGCAGTACTTC. The encoded protein is CASSLAGVSSPYEQYF.

The V call is TRBV6-5, the J call TRBJ2-3, with unresolved D. Germline lookup yields CDR1 MNHEY and CDR2 SVGAGI. The germline V and J ends were trimmed by 6 bases and 1 base, with 8 bases remaining between them. This CDR3 has 13 amino acids. CDR3 sequence reads: CASSFPGTDTQYF. CDR3 in DNA: TGTGCCAGCAGCTTCCCGGGCACAGATACGCAGTATTTT.

This clone was detected only a few times. The gene calls are TRBV28 and TRBJ2-5; D is undetermined. The germline V gene encodes CDR1 MDHEN and CDR2 SYDVKM. CDR3 length equals 16 residues. Trimming left V 4 bases short and J 2 bases short, with 17 bases between. The CDR3 loop is CASSSHLRQLQETQYF. CDR3 DNA sequence: TGTGCCAGCAGTTCCCACCTCCGTCAGTTACAAGAGACCCAGTACTTC.

J is TRBJ2-5 and V is TRBV5-1; D remains ambiguous. Per the germline V gene, CDR1 is SGHRS and CDR2 is YFSETQ. This CDR3 has 12 residues. V was shortened by 0 bases and J by 5 bases, with 5 bases between the two germline ends. The CDR3 sequence: CASSLEGETQYF. The CDR3 coding sequence is TGCGCCAGCAGCTTGGAAGGGGAGACCCAGTACTTC.

This clone appeared a few times. The V gene is TRBV30, the J gene TRBJ1-5; no definite D call. Trimming cost V 1 base and J 3 bases, with 7 bases left between them. Germline V gene lookup returns CDR1 GTSNPN and CDR2 SVGIG (reference sequence). The CDR3 loop spans 13 amino acids. CDR3 nucleotides: TGTGCCTGGAGTGGGGAGAACAATCAGCCCCAGCATTTT. It encodes CAWSGENNQPQHF.

J is TRBJ1-6 and V is TRBV2, with a possible D match to TRBD1 (5 bases). Germline assignment: CDR1 SNHLY and CDR2 FYNNEI. V lost 2 bases, J lost 9 bases, and 14 bases lay in between. This CDR3 comprises 15 residues. The CDR3 nucleotides read TGTGCCAGCAGTGAACGAGCAGGGTTTGGTTCACCCCTCCACTTT. Encoded protein: CASSERAGFGSPLHF.

V is TRBV7-8 and J is TRBJ1-2, with D perhaps TRBD1 (6 bases). The CDR3 length is 13 residues. Germline V CDR1 and CDR2: SGHVS, FQNEAQ. As DNA, the CDR3 is TGTGCAGGGGGGGGCGCAGTTAACTATGGCTACACCTTC. It encodes CAGGGAVNYGYTF.

V usage is TRBV5-1 and J usage is TRBJ2-7; 11 bases match TRBD1. CDR1 and CDR2 (germline): SGHRS, YFSETQ. The trim removed 2 bases at V and 0 bases at J, leaving 1 base unmatched. The CDR3 has 15 residues. The DNA of the CDR3 is TGCGCCAGCAGCTTCGGGACAGGGGGCTCCTACGAGCAGTACTTC. Translating it yields CASSFGTGGSYEQYF.

This clone was detected only once. The rearrangement links TRBV19 to TRBJ2-3; weak D call: TRBD1 (6 bases). V lost 4 bases to trimming and J lost 1 base, with 15 bases between them. This CDR3 spans 16 amino acids. Germline V gene lookup returns CDR1 LNHDA and CDR2 SQIVND (reference sequence). The CDR3 DNA is TGTGCCAGTAGTACTCCCCAGGGGATAGGCACAGATACGCAGTATTTT. It translates to CASSTPQGIGTDTQYF.

This clone was counted once. J is TRBJ2-1 and V is TRBV5-1, with TRBD2 identical over 12 bases. Germline CDR1 SGHRS, CDR2 YFSETQ. V lost 2 bases and J lost 5; bases outside the gene matches: 5. This CDR3 has 16 amino acids. CDR3 residues: CASSFLLAGGNNEQFF. DNA for the CDR3: TGCGCCAGCAGCTTCTTACTAGCGGGGGGAAACAATGAGCAGTTCTTC.

Note on this clone: Germline and junction disagree at one end, which may indicate a read error. The genes are TRBV7-2 and TRBJ2-5; no definite D call. The CDR3 consists of 11 residues. The germline gives CDR1 SGHTA, CDR2 FQGNSA. CDR3: CASSPQGTQYF. The CDR3 DNA reads TGTGCCAGCAGCCCCCAAGGGACCCAGTACTTC.

This clone was seen a single time. The chain carries TRBV6-5 and TRBJ1-2, with a tentative D call TRBD1 (5 bases). The germline V gene encodes CDR1 MNHEY and CDR2 SVGAGI. CDR3 length equals 15 residues. V was clipped by 0 bases and J by 4 bases, with 12 bases between them. The CDR3 DNA is TGTGCCAGCAGTTACTCCCGGGGGGAAACCTATGGCTACACCTTC. It translates to CASSYSRGETYGYTF.

The rearrangement links TRBV10-2 to TRBJ2-7; D possibly corresponds to TRBD1 (7 bases). The CDR3 contains 19 residues. Per germline, CDR1 WSHSY and CDR2 SAAADI. V lost 0 bases and J lost 3, with 24 bases in between. The CDR3 nucleotides are TGCGCCAGCAGTGAGTCTTATGGGAGGTTTTGGACAGGCAACTACGAGCAGTACTTC. It yields the protein CASSESYGRFWTGNYEQYF.

In its sample, this clone was seen a few times. This sequence joins TRBV7-8 and TRBJ1-4; tentatively, D is TRBD1 (6 bases). The CDR3 is made up of 15 amino acids. Germline CDR1 is SGHVS and CDR2 is FQNEAQ. The V end lost 4 bases, the J end lost 8 bases, and 17 bases lay between the germline ends. The CDR3 loop reads CASSYVWGAREKLFF. CDR3 coding DNA: TGTGCCAGCAGCTACGTATGGGGGGCGCGGGAAAAACTGTTTTTT.

The sample holds one count of this clone. This chain links TRBV6-5 with TRBJ1-5; D is ambiguous. This CDR3 comprises 14 residues. Germline CDR1 MNHEY, CDR2 SVGAGI. V lost 5 bases and J lost 7, with 15 bases in between. The chain's CDR3 is CASSPPGVRQPQHF. The CDR3 region has the DNA TGTGCCAGCAGTCCGCCGGGCGTGCGCCAGCCCCAGCATTTT.

This chain uses TRBV19 with TRBJ2-5; 7 bases align to TRBD1. The CDR3 extends over 13 amino acids. J lost 2 bases, V lost 6 bases, and 3 bases had no gene match. From germline, CDR1 is LNHDA and CDR2 SQIVND (reference sequence). The CDR3: CASRTGTQETQYF. The CDR3 DNA reads TGTGCCAGTAGGACAGGGACGCAAGAGACCCAGTACTTC.